The rows below give T cell receptor beta chains drawn from one sample of a study of memory CD4+ T cells and cytomegalovirus serostatus. Clones were read by immunoSEQ multiplex PCR, and TCRdb kept only the in-frame ones, dropping some. The data hold roughly 45,000 clones, with around 80% observed a single time. The sequencing input was memory CD4+ T cells from blood. The receptors were gathered from an adult in good health and CMV-seronegative. Each CDR3 is given with its conserved first and last residue. The D gene is left open where the match is weak. A clone size is listed for some rows: how often the clone was seen (once, few, many), or a class if it is expanded.

len,d_gene,v_gene,j_gene,abundance,CDR3nt,CDR3aa
16,.,TRBV27,TRBJ1-5,.,TGTGCCAGCAGCCGTCCCCTTGGGAGGGGGAACCAGCCCCAGCATTTT,CASSRPLGRGNQPQHF
14,.,TRBV6-1,TRBJ2-2,.,TGTGCCAGCAGTGAGCTCAAGGGCACCGGGGAGCTGTTTTTT,CASSELKGTGELFF
13,TRBD1,TRBV19,TRBJ2-7,few,TGTGCCAGTAGGCCAGAGACAGGGGCCGAGCAGTACTTC,CASRPETGAEQYF
14,.,TRBV6-1,TRBJ2-2,.,TGTGCCAGCATGTCCGGGGGTCTCCCCGGGGAGCTGTTTTTT,CASMSGGLPGELFF
16,.,TRBV11-1,TRBJ1-3,.,TGTGCCAGCAGCTTATTGGCGGCGAGCTCTGGAAACACCATATATTTT,CASSLLAASSGNTIYF
17,TRBD2,TRBV10-3,TRBJ2-5,.,TGTGCCATCAGTGAGGAGGTAGCGGGGGTGAATAAAGAGACCCAGTACTTC,CAISEEVAGVNKETQYF
17,.,TRBV9,TRBJ2-3,.,TGTGCCAGCAGCGTAGAGGGGGTGCGGGGGCGCACAGATACGCAGTATTTT,CASSVEGVRGRTDTQYF
20,.,TRBV5-1,TRBJ2-3,.,TGCGCCAGCAGCTTGATAAGGATCTCCAGACCCGAACAGCCCCCAGATACGCAGTATTTT,CASSLIRISRPEQPPDTQYF
15,.,TRBV27,TRBJ1-5,.,TGTGCCAGCAGCTTAAACCCCCAGGGAGGGCAGCCCCAGCATTTT,CASSLNPQGGQPQHF
15,TRBD1,TRBV7-9,TRBJ1-1,.,TGTGCCAGCAGCTTAGTCAACAGGGGTGACACTGAAGCTTTCTTT,CASSLVNRGDTEAFF
18,.,TRBV9,TRBJ1-1,.,TGTGCCAGCAGCGCGGGGAGAGGGTCGGGGGGCGTGAACACTGAAGCTTTCTTT,CASSAGRGSGGVNTEAFF
12,.,TRBV7-2,TRBJ1-1,.,TGTGCCAGCAGCTTACCTCTGGCTGAAGCTTTCTTT,CASSLPLAEAFF
15,.,TRBV7-9,TRBJ2-5,few,TGTGCCAGCAGCTTAGCATTCGGCGTTAAGGAGACCCAGTACTTC,CASSLAFGVKETQYF
14,.,TRBV7-8,TRBJ1-2,few,TGTGCCAGCAGCTTAGTATATCGGGGCGCCGGCTACACCTTC,CASSLVYRGAGYTF
15,TRBD1,TRBV6-6,TRBJ2-6,.,TGTGCCAGCCGAGACAGGGCAGCTGGGGCCAACGTCCTGACTTTC,CASRDRAAGANVLTF
15,TRBD2,TRBV4-2,TRBJ2-7,.,TGTGCCAGCAGCCAAGATTGGCGGGGGGTCTACGAGCAGTACTTC,CASSQDWRGVYEQYF
14,.,TRBV5-4,TRBJ1-2,few,TGTGCCAGCAGCTTGGGGCAGGGTGGGATGCGCTACACCTTC,CASSLGQGGMRYTF
13,.,TRBV14,TRBJ2-3,.,TGTGCCAGCAGCCCGTCCCTTCATTATACGCAGTATTTT,CASSPSLHYTQYF
15,.,TRBV9,TRBJ1-6,.,TGTGCCAGCAGCCGGCACCCCGGGTATAATTCACCCCTCCACTTT,CASSRHPGYNSPLHF
16,TRBD1,TRBV7-9,TRBJ1-1,.,TGTGCCAGCAGCCCTGGAGGGACAGGGACTAACACTGAAGCTTTCTTT,CASSPGGTGTNTEAFF
14,.,TRBV2,TRBJ2-3,.,TGTGCCAGCGTAGGGGGGACTAGCACAGATACGCAGTATTTT,CASVGGTSTDTQYF
15,.,TRBV15,TRBJ1-5,.,TGTGCCACCAGCAGAGAGTTGAGTGCTCATCAGCCCCAGCATTTT,CATSRELSAHQPQHF
12,.,TRBV11-1,TRBJ2-1,.,TGTGCCAGCAGCACCCAAATCGAACAGCAGTTCTTC,CASSTQIEQQFF
16,TRBD1,TRBV5-1,TRBJ2-3,few,TGCGCCAGCAGACGTCCCGGACAGGGCGGGACAGATACGCAGTATTTT,CASRRPGQGGTDTQYF
15,TRBD1,TRBV10-3,TRBJ1-1,.,TGTGCCATCAGGGAATCGGGACAGAAGAACACTGAAGCTTTCTTT,CAIRESGQKNTEAFF
14,.,TRBV11-2,TRBJ2-2,.,TGTGCCAGCAGCTCTAGCGACGAGGCCGGGGAGCTGTTTTTT,CASSSSDEAGELFF
13,.,TRBV11-3,TRBJ2-7,.,TGTGCCAGCAGCTTAGGGGGCAGAACCGAGCAGTACTTC,CASSLGGRTEQYF
14,.,TRBV2,TRBJ1-5,few,TGTGCCAGCAGTGAAGCGTACGGGAATCAGCCCCAGCATTTT,CASSEAYGNQPQHF
13,TRBD1,TRBV9,TRBJ1-1,.,TGTGCCAGCAGCCAGACAGGGAAGGCTGAAGCTTTCTTT,CASSQTGKAEAFF
13,.,TRBV28,TRBJ1-6,.,TGTGCCAGCAGTTTACAGGAATTTTCACCCCTCCACTTT,CASSLQEFSPLHF
13,.,TRBV5-4,TRBJ1-2,.,TGTGCCAGCAGCTCACAGGTCGAGCTCTTCCACACCTTC,CASSSQVELFHTF